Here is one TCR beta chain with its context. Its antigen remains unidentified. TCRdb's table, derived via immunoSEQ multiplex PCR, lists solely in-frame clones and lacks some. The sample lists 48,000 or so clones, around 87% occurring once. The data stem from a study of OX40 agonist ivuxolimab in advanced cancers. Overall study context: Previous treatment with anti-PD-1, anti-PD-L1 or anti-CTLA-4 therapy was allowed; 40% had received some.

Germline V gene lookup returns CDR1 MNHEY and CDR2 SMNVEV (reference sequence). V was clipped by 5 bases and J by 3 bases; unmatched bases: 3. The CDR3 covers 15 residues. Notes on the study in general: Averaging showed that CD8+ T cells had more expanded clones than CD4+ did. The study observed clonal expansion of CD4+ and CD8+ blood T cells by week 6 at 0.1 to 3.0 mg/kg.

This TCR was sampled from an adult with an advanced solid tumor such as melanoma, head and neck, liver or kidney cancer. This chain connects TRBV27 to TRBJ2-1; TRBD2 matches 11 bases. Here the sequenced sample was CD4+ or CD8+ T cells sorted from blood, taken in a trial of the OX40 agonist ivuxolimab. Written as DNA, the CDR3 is TGTGCCAGCAGTCCGACTAGCGGGGTCTACAATGAGCAGTTCTTC. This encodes CASSPTSGVYNEQFF.